This TCR beta chain was recorded in a study of long-term antiretroviral therapy in people with HIV. The libraries were made with immunoSEQ v3.0 at survey level. The method was immunoSEQ multiplex PCR; TCRdb's version includes in-frame clones alone and lacks a portion of them. This table has 25,000 to 30,000 clones, roughly 93% appearing once. All donors provided no fewer than one pre-ART and no fewer than two post-ART PBMC samples. The sequence was collected from a woman between 40 and 55 years old with HIV. The sequencing used unsorted PBMCs, collected 6.5 years after starting antiretroviral therapy.

The chain's CDR3 is CASSQDRDRVGYGYTF. The DNA of the CDR3 is TGCGCCAGCAGCCAAGATCGAGACAGGGTGGGCTATGGCTACACCTTC. The rearrangement uses TRBV4-3 and TRBJ1-2; TRBD1 agrees at 7 bases. V lost 0 bases, J lost 4 bases, and 8 bases stayed unmatched. The CDR3 runs to 16 residues. Per germline, CDR1 LGHNA and CDR2 YSLEER.